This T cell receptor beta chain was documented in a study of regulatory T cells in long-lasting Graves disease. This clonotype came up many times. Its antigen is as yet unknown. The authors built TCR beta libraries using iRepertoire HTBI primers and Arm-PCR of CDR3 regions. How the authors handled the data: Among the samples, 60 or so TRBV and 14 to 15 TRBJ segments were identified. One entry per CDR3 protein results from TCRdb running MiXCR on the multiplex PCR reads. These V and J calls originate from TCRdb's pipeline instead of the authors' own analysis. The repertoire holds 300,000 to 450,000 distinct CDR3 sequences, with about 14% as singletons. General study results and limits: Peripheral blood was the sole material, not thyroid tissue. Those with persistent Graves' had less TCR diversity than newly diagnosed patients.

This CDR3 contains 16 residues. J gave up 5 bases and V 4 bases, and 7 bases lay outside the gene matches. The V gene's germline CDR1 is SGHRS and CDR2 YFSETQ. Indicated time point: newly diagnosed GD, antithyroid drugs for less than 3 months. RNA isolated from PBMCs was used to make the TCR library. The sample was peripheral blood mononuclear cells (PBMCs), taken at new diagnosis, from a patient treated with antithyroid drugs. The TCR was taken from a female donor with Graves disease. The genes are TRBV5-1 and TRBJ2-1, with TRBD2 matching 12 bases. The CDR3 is CASSVRLAGDNNEQFF. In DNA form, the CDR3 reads TGCGCCAGCAGCGTGCGACTAGCGGGAGATAACAATGAGCAGTTCTTC.